This is a list of T cell receptor beta chains from one sample in a study of blood T cell repertoires in COVID-19. Produced via immunoSEQ multiplex PCR; TCRdb's table is partial and in-frame only. The data show around 110,000 clones, about four fifths seen once. Sequenced material: peripheral blood. Every receptor here comes from a human donor in a cohort sampled during active COVID-19. The CDR3 runs from the conserved cysteine through the conserved F or W. Each record gives: CDR3 DNA, CDR3 protein, J gene, D gene, V gene, clone size. A D gene is named only where the DNA matches it firmly. Size tells how often a clone was seen (once, few, many) or the class of an expanded clone, and some rows leave it out.

CDR3nt: TGTGCCTGGATTCGAGCGGGAGGACCGACGCAGTATTTT
CDR3aa: CAWIRAGGPTQYF
j_gene: TRBJ2-3
d_gene: TRBD2
v_gene: TRBV30
abundance: .

CDR3nt: TGTGCCAGCCCGACAGGGGCGGGTTTGAGGACCGGGGAGCTGTTTTTT
CDR3aa: CASPTGAGLRTGELFF
j_gene: TRBJ2-2
d_gene: TRBD1
v_gene: TRBV25-1
abundance: .

CDR3nt: TGTGCCAGCAGCCAAGAAAACCGAGTCACTGAAGCTTTCTTT
CDR3aa: CASSQENRVTEAFF
j_gene: TRBJ1-1
d_gene: .
v_gene: TRBV3-1/TRBV3-2
abundance: .

CDR3nt: TGTGCCAGCAGCGTAGCGGGGATGAACACTGAAGCTTTCTTT
CDR3aa: CASSVAGMNTEAFF
j_gene: TRBJ1-1
d_gene: .
v_gene: TRBV9
abundance: once

CDR3nt: TGTGCCAGCAGCGGGGAACTAGCGGGAAACTACAATGAGCAGTTCTTC
CDR3aa: CASSGELAGNYNEQFF
j_gene: TRBJ2-1
d_gene: TRBD2
v_gene: TRBV7-2
abundance: .

CDR3nt: TGTGCCAGCAGCCCCGGGACAGGGGAGCGGGAGACCCAGTACTTC
CDR3aa: CASSPGTGERETQYF
j_gene: TRBJ2-5
d_gene: TRBD1
v_gene: TRBV11-3
abundance: .

CDR3nt: TGCGCCAGCAGCTTTTCGGTGAACACTGAAGCTTTCTTT
CDR3aa: CASSFSVNTEAFF
j_gene: TRBJ1-1
d_gene: .
v_gene: TRBV5-1
abundance: few

CDR3nt: TGTGCCAGCAGTTCAGCCGGGACAGGGTATGAAAAACTGTTTTTT
CDR3aa: CASSSAGTGYEKLFF
j_gene: TRBJ1-4
d_gene: TRBD1
v_gene: TRBV6-2/TRBV6-3
abundance: .

CDR3nt: TGTGCCAGCAGCTTATTAAGCCTAGCGGGAAGAAGACACACAGATACGCAGTATTTT
CDR3aa: CASSLLSLAGRRHTDTQYF
j_gene: TRBJ2-3
d_gene: TRBD2
v_gene: TRBV7-9
abundance: .

CDR3nt: TGCGCCAGCAGCCTCAGCACAGATACGCAGTATTTT
CDR3aa: CASSLSTDTQYF
j_gene: TRBJ2-3
d_gene: .
v_gene: TRBV5-1
abundance: .

CDR3nt: TGTGCCAGCAGCTTATCGGTCTCTGGAAACACCATATATTTT
CDR3aa: CASSLSVSGNTIYF
j_gene: TRBJ1-3
d_gene: .
v_gene: TRBV7-9
abundance: .

CDR3nt: TGTGCCAGTAGTATCGGAATACTATCCGGGGAGCTGTTTTTT
CDR3aa: CASSIGILSGELFF
j_gene: TRBJ2-2
d_gene: .
v_gene: TRBV19
abundance: .

CDR3nt: TGTGCCAGCAGCTTGGATAGGGAGCTTTCACCCCTCCACTTT
CDR3aa: CASSLDRELSPLHF
j_gene: TRBJ1-6
d_gene: .
v_gene: TRBV5-4
abundance: few

CDR3nt: TGTGCCAGCACTCCAACACGGGGATCGGGGTACGAGCAGTACTTC
CDR3aa: CASTPTRGSGYEQYF
j_gene: TRBJ2-7
d_gene: .
v_gene: TRBV7-2
abundance: .

CDR3nt: TGTGCCAGCAGCAGGCAGAGGGCTGGCTACACCTTC
CDR3aa: CASSRQRAGYTF
j_gene: TRBJ1-2
d_gene: .
v_gene: TRBV7-2
abundance: .

CDR3nt: TGTGCCAGTATTGGGTCCGTGGCGGCATCCTACAATGAGCAGTTCTTC
CDR3aa: CASIGSVAASYNEQFF
j_gene: TRBJ2-1
d_gene: .
v_gene: TRBV19
abundance: once

CDR3nt: TGTGCCAGCAGTTACGTGGCGGGAGGGGGGACAGATACGCAGTATTTT
CDR3aa: CASSYVAGGGTDTQYF
j_gene: TRBJ2-3
d_gene: TRBD2
v_gene: TRBV6-2/TRBV6-3
abundance: .

CDR3nt: TGTGCCAGCAGTTCCCCCGGGACTCCAGGGTTCTTC
CDR3aa: CASSSPGTPGFF
j_gene: TRBJ2-1
d_gene: .
v_gene: TRBV6-2/TRBV6-3
abundance: .

CDR3nt: TGTGCCAGCAGCTTAGCGATTAGCGGGAGATGGAATGAGCAGTTCTTC
CDR3aa: CASSLAISGRWNEQFF
j_gene: TRBJ2-1
d_gene: TRBD2
v_gene: TRBV7-8
abundance: .

CDR3nt: TGTGCCAGCAGCCAAGATCGAGGTGTTAGGCCTGACACTGAAGCTTTCTTT
CDR3aa: CASSQDRGVRPDTEAFF
j_gene: TRBJ1-1
d_gene: .
v_gene: TRBV3-1/TRBV3-2
abundance: few

CDR3nt: TGTGCCAGCAGCGCGACGGGACAAGGATACAATGAGCAGTTCTTC
CDR3aa: CASSATGQGYNEQFF
j_gene: TRBJ2-1
d_gene: .
v_gene: TRBV9
abundance: .

CDR3nt: TGTGCCAGCCGACTAGCGGGAGGTTTTGAGCAGTTCTTC
CDR3aa: CASRLAGGFEQFF
j_gene: TRBJ2-1
d_gene: TRBD2
v_gene: TRBV27
abundance: .

CDR3nt: TGTGCCAGCAGCTTTCCGCCGACATCGTACTTC
CDR3aa: CASSFPPTSYF
j_gene: TRBJ2-5
d_gene: .
v_gene: TRBV7-2
abundance: .

CDR3nt: TGTGCCAGCAGGGGGACAGGGACAGTAGATCAGCCCCAGCATTTT
CDR3aa: CASRGTGTVDQPQHF
j_gene: TRBJ1-5
d_gene: TRBD1
v_gene: TRBV2
abundance: few

CDR3nt: TGTGCCAGTACCCCCAAGAGCCCGGTCCAGGTGTCTGGGGCCAACGTCCTGACTTTC
CDR3aa: CASTPKSPVQVSGANVLTF
j_gene: TRBJ2-6
d_gene: .
v_gene: TRBV19
abundance: .

CDR3nt: TGTGCCAGCAGCCCCGGGACAGGGAGCGGCTACACCTTC
CDR3aa: CASSPGTGSGYTF
j_gene: TRBJ1-2
d_gene: TRBD1
v_gene: TRBV7-9
abundance: .

CDR3nt: TGCGCCAGCAGCCAAAACCCTACAACTAATGAAAAACTGTTTTTT
CDR3aa: CASSQNPTTNEKLFF
j_gene: TRBJ1-4
d_gene: .
v_gene: TRBV4-3
abundance: .

CDR3nt: TGTGCCAGCAGTCCCCTTATCGACAGTCCCAGCACAGATACGCAGTATTTT
CDR3aa: CASSPLIDSPSTDTQYF
j_gene: TRBJ2-3
d_gene: .
v_gene: TRBV27
abundance: few

CDR3nt: TGTGCCAGCAGCCAAGAACTAGCGGGGGGTCGGGAGCAGTTCTTC
CDR3aa: CASSQELAGGREQFF
j_gene: TRBJ2-1
d_gene: TRBD2
v_gene: TRBV14
abundance: .

CDR3nt: TGTGCCTGGACCCCCTCGCCCGGTGTCACTGAAGCTTTCTTT
CDR3aa: CAWTPSPGVTEAFF
j_gene: TRBJ1-1
d_gene: .
v_gene: TRBV30
abundance: .

CDR3nt: TGTGCCAGCAGCTCTAGCGGGAACTCAGAGACCCAGTACTTC
CDR3aa: CASSSSGNSETQYF
j_gene: TRBJ2-5
d_gene: TRBD2
v_gene: TRBV11-3
abundance: .

CDR3nt: TGTGCCAGCAGCCAAATGGGGGCTAGCACAGATACGCAGTATTTT
CDR3aa: CASSQMGASTDTQYF
j_gene: TRBJ2-3
d_gene: .
v_gene: TRBV6-4
abundance: .

CDR3nt: TGTGCCAGCAGCTTTTCAGGGGCTAGCACAGATACGCAGTATTTT
CDR3aa: CASSFSGASTDTQYF
j_gene: TRBJ2-3
d_gene: .
v_gene: TRBV7-9
abundance: .

CDR3nt: TGTGCCAGCAGCCCGGGGAAGGGTTCTGGCTACACCTTC
CDR3aa: CASSPGKGSGYTF
j_gene: TRBJ1-2
d_gene: .
v_gene: TRBV5-6
abundance: .

CDR3nt: TGTGCCAGCAGCTTAGATTCCGGGACAGGTTCCACCGGGGAGCTGTTTTTT
CDR3aa: CASSLDSGTGSTGELFF
j_gene: TRBJ2-2
d_gene: TRBD1
v_gene: TRBV7-2
abundance: .

CDR3nt: TGTGCCAGCAGTGCGGACAGCTATGGCTACACCTTC
CDR3aa: CASSADSYGYTF
j_gene: TRBJ1-2
d_gene: .
v_gene: TRBV12-3/TRBV12-4
abundance: .

CDR3nt: TGTGCCACCACCGGGACTAGCGGGGGTTACAATGAGCAGTTCTTC
CDR3aa: CATTGTSGGYNEQFF
j_gene: TRBJ2-1
d_gene: TRBD2
v_gene: TRBV24-1
abundance: .

CDR3nt: TGCGCCAGCAGCCAGATGACAGGGGTGGTGAACACTGAAGCTTTCTTT
CDR3aa: CASSQMTGVVNTEAFF
j_gene: TRBJ1-1
d_gene: TRBD1
v_gene: TRBV4-1
abundance: .

CDR3nt: TGCGCCAGCAGCTTCGGACTTAGCACAGATACGCAGTATTTT
CDR3aa: CASSFGLSTDTQYF
j_gene: TRBJ2-3
d_gene: .
v_gene: TRBV5-1
abundance: .

CDR3nt: TGCGCCAGCAGTTTTAGGGCGGAGGGGAACACCGGGGAGCTGTTTTTT
CDR3aa: CASSFRAEGNTGELFF
j_gene: TRBJ2-2
d_gene: .
v_gene: TRBV5-1
abundance: .

CDR3nt: TGTGCCAGCAAGCAGTCAGCGACGGCCCAGCCCCAGCATTTT
CDR3aa: CASKQSATAQPQHF
j_gene: TRBJ1-5
d_gene: .
v_gene: TRBV2
abundance: .

CDR3nt: TGTGCCATCAGGGACGGGACTAGCGGGAGCACAGATACGCAGTATTTT
CDR3aa: CAIRDGTSGSTDTQYF
j_gene: TRBJ2-3
d_gene: TRBD2
v_gene: TRBV10-3
abundance: .

CDR3nt: TGCGCCAGCAGCCCCCATAGCCAAGGCTCCTACAATGAGCAGTTCTTC
CDR3aa: CASSPHSQGSYNEQFF
j_gene: TRBJ2-1
d_gene: .
v_gene: TRBV4-1
abundance: .

CDR3nt: TGTGCCAGCAGCCAAGAGGGGGGGAGGGTTAAAGGCTACACCTTC
CDR3aa: CASSQEGGRVKGYTF
j_gene: TRBJ1-2
d_gene: .
v_gene: TRBV3-1/TRBV3-2
abundance: .

CDR3nt: TGTGCCAGCAGGTCCGGGACTGGCTACAATGAGCAGTTCTTC
CDR3aa: CASRSGTGYNEQFF
j_gene: TRBJ2-1
d_gene: .
v_gene: TRBV7-3
abundance: .

CDR3nt: TGTGCCAGCAGCCACCAGACAGGGGGCTTTTCAGATACGCAGTATTTT
CDR3aa: CASSHQTGGFSDTQYF
j_gene: TRBJ2-3
d_gene: TRBD1
v_gene: TRBV9
abundance: once

CDR3nt: TGTGCCAGTAGTATTGGCGGGGGGCTCCTCGGAGGCACTGAAGCTTTCTTT
CDR3aa: CASSIGGGLLGGTEAFF
j_gene: TRBJ1-1
d_gene: .
v_gene: TRBV19
abundance: .

CDR3nt: TGCGCCAGCGGCTCGGGGGACTGGAACACTGAAGCTTTCTTT
CDR3aa: CASGSGDWNTEAFF
j_gene: TRBJ1-1
d_gene: .
v_gene: TRBV5-1
abundance: .

CDR3nt: TGTGCCAGCAGCCTGACAGGGGCGTCCTACGAGCAGTACTTC
CDR3aa: CASSLTGASYEQYF
j_gene: TRBJ2-7
d_gene: TRBD1
v_gene: TRBV28
abundance: .

CDR3nt: TGTGCCAGCAGTGGCCATGGACTAGCGGGAGGCAATGAGCAGTTCTTC
CDR3aa: CASSGHGLAGGNEQFF
j_gene: TRBJ2-1
d_gene: TRBD2
v_gene: TRBV6-2/TRBV6-3
abundance: .

CDR3nt: TGTGCCAGCAGTCCCGGAGGGCCCGGGCGCTACACCTTC
CDR3aa: CASSPGGPGRYTF
j_gene: TRBJ1-2
d_gene: .
v_gene: TRBV12-3/TRBV12-4
abundance: .

CDR3nt: TGTGCCAGTAGTCTACAGGGGACGAACACTGAAGCTTTCTTT
CDR3aa: CASSLQGTNTEAFF
j_gene: TRBJ1-1
d_gene: TRBD1
v_gene: TRBV19
abundance: .

CDR3nt: TGTGCCAGCAGTTCGCCGTCGACAGGGGGCAGGTCACCCCTCCACTTT
CDR3aa: CASSSPSTGGRSPLHF
j_gene: TRBJ1-6
d_gene: TRBD1
v_gene: TRBV28
abundance: .

CDR3nt: TGTGCCAGCAGTTACCCGACAGAGACAAGGGGAGCTTTCTTT
CDR3aa: CASSYPTETRGAFF
j_gene: TRBJ1-1
d_gene: .
v_gene: TRBV28
abundance: .